This T cell receptor (beta chain) was obtained from a study of blood T cell repertoires in COVID-19. Background on the study: There were acute and convalescent COVID-19 samples, and they came from the United States, Italy and Spain.

Authors' methods: From reference gene primer amplification, estimates of nucleated cell counts were derived. Sequenced by immunoSEQ multiplex PCR; TCRdb stores in-frame clones only, minus some. V, J and clone size are those of that table, while D and trimming were read from the DNA. The sample lists under 250,000 clones; over 80% were seen once. The germline CDR1 and CDR2 sequences are SGHRS and YFSETQ. The CDR3 has 14 amino acids. V lost 0 bases, J lost 6 bases, and 1 base stayed unmatched. The origin of this receptor is a woman aged 60-75 years with active or convalescent COVID-19. This rearrangement joins TRBV5-1 to TRBJ2-1, with 9 bases lining up with TRBD1. The sequenced sample consisted of peripheral blood. The CDR3 DNA reads TGCGCCAGCAGCTTGGGACAGGGGGGCAATGAGCAGTTCTTC. Translation: CASSLGQGGNEQFF.